Presented here are 21 T cell receptor beta chains from one specimen sequenced in a study of cytomegalovirus exposure and HLA in healthy donors (dated by TCRdb to 2016 to 2017). Libraries were built with the immunoSEQ multiplex PCR assay. For the multiplex PCR, a mixture combining 60 forward primers for TCR Vbeta segments and 13 reverse primers for TCR Jbeta segments was used. As stored in TCRdb, this immuneACCESS dataset retains in-frame rearrangements with V and J assigned. A fraction of the clones does not appear; measured against another copy, unresolved V genes explain less than half of the discrepancy, and the remainder lacks a known reason. Here the sample has more than 150,000 clones; about four fifths occur a single time. The leading ten clones occupy more than 1.5% of the sample. Sequencing was done on a sample of PBMCs. The receptors here all came from a girl between 5 and 17 years old in good health and CMV-seropositive.

The rearrangement joins TRBV7-9 to TRBJ2-7; no clear D gene. V was cut by 4 bases and J by 0 bases, with 4 bases left in between. The CDR3 spans 12 residues. Germline V lookup: CDR1 SEHNR, CDR2 FQNEAQ (reference sequence). The CDR3 region is CASSSFSYEQYF. DNA of the CDR3: TGTGCCAGCAGCTCCTTCTCCTACGAGCAGTACTTC.

This sequence joins TRBV2 and TRBJ2-7, with a tentative D call TRBD2 (6 bases). CDR3 length: 15 amino acids. Trimming removed 4 bases from V and 0 bases from J, with 13 bases in between. From germline, CDR1 is SNHLY and CDR2 FYNNEI. The DNA of the CDR3 is TGTGCCAGCAGTGGGGGACTTAGGAGCTCCTACGAGCAGTACTTC. It yields the protein CASSGGLRSSYEQYF.

Details on this clone: The sample holds other DNA sequences that translate to the same CDR3. This chain uses TRBV18 with TRBJ2-5; 9 nucleotides match TRBD2. This CDR3 is built from 15 residues. Germline V CDR1 and CDR2: KGHSH, LQKENI. V shed 1 base, J shed 1 base, and the junction held 1 base outside the gene matches. This CDR3 reads CASSPLAGAQETQYF. The CDR3 DNA follows: TGTGCCAGCTCACCACTAGCGGGGGCCCAAGAGACCCAGTACTTC. The full variable domain, completed using reference TRBV18 and TRBJ2-5, is NAGVMQNPRHLVRRRGQEARLRCSPMKGHSHVYWYRQLPEEGLKFMVYLQKENIIDESGMPKERFSAEFPKEGPSILRIQQVVRGDSAAYFCASSPLAGAQETQYFGPGTRLLVL.

This chain joins TRBV6-6 and TRBJ1-2, with D unclear. The CDR3 is 14 residues long. V was shortened by 0 bases and J by 7 bases, with 12 bases between the two germline ends. Germline-derived CDR1 and CDR2 are MNHNY and SVGAGI (reference sequence). CDR3: CASSYSAENGGYTF. The CDR3 DNA sequence: TGTGCCAGCAGTTACTCGGCGGAAAATGGTGGCTACACCTTC.

The genes are TRBV30 and TRBJ1-4, with 10 nucleotides matching TRBD1. This CDR3 is built from 15 residues. The germline V gene encodes CDR1 GTSNPN and CDR2 SVGIG (reference sequence). With 1 base clipped from V and 8 bases from J, the junction kept 7 bases outside the gene matches. The CDR3 is CAWSDGQGVREKLFF. The DNA of the CDR3 is TGTGCCTGGAGTGATGGACAGGGGGTACGAGAAAAACTGTTTTTT.

The chain has TRBV5-1 and TRBJ1-6; no reliable D call. The V gene's germline CDR1 is SGHRS and CDR2 YFSETQ. V was clipped by 4 bases and J by 6 bases, with 8 bases between them. There are 13 residues in the CDR3. This chain's CDR3 is CASSEEFNSPLHF. In DNA, the CDR3 is TGCGCCAGCAGCGAGGAGTTTAATTCACCCCTCCACTTT.

CDR3 amino acids: CASNPGSYNSPLHF. In DNA, the CDR3 is TGTGCCAGCAATCCGGGCTCCTATAATTCACCCCTCCACTTT. The genes are TRBV6-6 and TRBJ1-6, with D uncertain. The CDR3 contains 14 residues. CDR1 is MNHNY, CDR2 SVGAGI, per germline (reference sequence). Trimming left V 7 bases short and J 0 bases short, with 7 bases between.

The rearrangement joins TRBV5-1 to TRBJ2-3; TRBD2 agrees at 7 bases. Germline V CDR1 and CDR2: SGHRS, YFSETQ. Trimming at V came to 3 bases and at J to 0 bases, leaving 7 bases not matched to a gene. This CDR3 comprises 16 residues. The DNA of the CDR3 is TGCGCCAGCAGCTCCTTAGCGGGCCCCAGCACAGATACGCAGTATTTT. It encodes CASSSLAGPSTDTQYF.

The chain uses TRBV6-6 and TRBJ2-5; no definite D call. The V gene's germline CDR1 is MNHNY and CDR2 SVGAGI (reference sequence). The CDR3 length is 11 residues. Deletions cut 5 bases from V and 3 bases from J, with 4 bases between. CDR3 loop: CASSAEETQYF. The CDR3 region has the DNA TGTGCCAGCAGTGCAGAAGAGACCCAGTACTTC.

This chain connects TRBV6-6 to TRBJ1-2; D gene unclear. CDR1 MNHNY and CDR2 SVGAGI come from the germline V gene (reference sequence). The CDR3 totals 16 residues. Trimming left V 2 bases short and J 5 bases short, with 18 bases between. CDR3 nucleotides: TGTGCCAGCAGTTACGAGAGACACCCCGTTTGGTATGGCTACACCTTC. Translated: CASSYERHPVWYGYTF.

The chain is built from TRBV2 and TRBJ2-1, with a weak D call TRBD2 (6 bases). V was clipped by 5 bases and J by 10 bases, with 18 bases between them. The length of the CDR3 is 14 residues. Germline CDR1 is SNHLY and CDR2 is FYNNEI. The chain's CDR3 is CASSSRGGLREQFF. The CDR3 nucleotides read TGTGCCAGCAGTTCCCGCGGCGGACTACGCGAGCAGTTCTTC.

This chain uses TRBV7-7 with TRBJ2-3; possibly TRBD1 for D (5 bases). CDR3 length equals 16 residues. CDR1 and CDR2 (germline): SSHAT, FNYEAQ (reference sequence). Trimming removed 5 bases from V and 3 bases from J, with 18 bases in between. The CDR3 spells CASSPLGQGGTDTQYF. In DNA form, the CDR3 reads TGTGCCAGCAGCCCGCTAGGGCAGGGTGGTACAGATACGCAGTATTTT.

This chain uses TRBV20-1 with TRBJ1-2; D ambiguous. The CDR3 has 11 residues. Trimming left V 3 bases short and J 6 bases short, with 8 bases between. CDR1 and CDR2 from the germline V gene are DFQATT and SNEGSKA (reference sequence). For the CDR3, the DNA is TGCAGTGCTAGGTCCGGGGATGGCTACACCTTC. It is translated as CSARSGDGYTF.

In its sample, this clone was seen once. Within the sample, other DNA sequences also encode this same CDR3. The chain couples TRBV27 to TRBJ2-1, with a tentative D call TRBD1 (5 bases). V was cut by 2 bases and J by 10 bases, with 9 bases left in between. The CDR3 has 12 residues. CDR1 is MNHEY, CDR2 SMNVEV, per germline (reference sequence). The CDR3 DNA reads as TGTGCCAGCAGTTTAAGGGGCGGAGAGCAGTTCTTC. Amino acids: CASSLRGGEQFF.

The CDR3, as DNA: TGCGCCAGCAGCGTAAACCCGACAGGTCTAAACACCGGGGAGCTGTTTTTT. This codes for CASSVNPTGLNTGELFF. This rearrangement joins TRBV5-1 to TRBJ2-2, with D maybe TRBD1 (6 bases). The germline V and J ends were trimmed by 4 bases and 2 bases, with 18 bases remaining between them. Germline V gives CDR1 SGHRS, CDR2 YFSETQ. This CDR3 comprises 17 residues.

The CDR3 loop is CASSQGQGAYQPQHF. In DNA, the CDR3 is TGCGCCAGCAGCCAAGGACAGGGGGCATATCAGCCCCAGCATTTT. V gene TRBV4-3 combines with J gene TRBJ1-5, with TRBD1 identical over 10 bases. CDR3 length: 15 amino acids. Germline lookup yields CDR1 LGHNA and CDR2 YSLEER. V lost 1 base to trimming and J lost 5 bases; unmatched junction nucleotides: 2.

The gene calls are TRBV7-9 and TRBJ1-2; D gene unclear. The CDR3 length is 14 residues. CDR1 is SEHNR and CDR2 is FQNEAQ in the germline V gene (reference sequence). The V and J ends lost 1 base and 1 base respectively, with 7 bases between them. CDR3 amino acids: CASSLDLINYGYTF. In nucleotides, the CDR3 is TGTGCCAGCAGCTTAGACCTAATTAACTATGGCTACACCTTC.

The rearrangement uses TRBV5-1 and TRBJ1-2; D is unclear. Germline CDR1 reads SGHRS; CDR2 reads YFSETQ. This CDR3 spans 13 amino acids. The V end lost 1 base, the J end lost 3 bases, and 7 bases lay between the germline ends. The CDR3 nucleotides are TGCGCCAGCAGCTTGTTCGGGGACTATGGCTACACCTTC. As protein: CASSLFGDYGYTF.

The chain recombines TRBV2 with TRBJ1-1, with TRBD1 matching 7 bases. Per germline, CDR1 SNHLY and CDR2 FYNNEI. V was pared by 8 bases and J by 1 base, with 4 bases of the junction left unmatched. The CDR3 loop spans 13 amino acids. The CDR3 sequence is CASWGQQNTEAFF. The CDR3 region has the DNA TGTGCCAGCTGGGGACAGCAGAACACTGAAGCTTTCTTT.

This chain joins TRBV5-6 and TRBJ2-3; the match to TRBD1 covers 9 bases. Germline CDR1 SGHDT, CDR2 YYEEEE. This CDR3 has 16 residues. V was pared by 4 bases and J by 2 bases, with 8 bases of the junction left unmatched. The CDR3 DNA follows: TGTGCCAGCAGCCCTCCCGGGACAGGGATCACAGATACGCAGTATTTT. This codes for CASSPPGTGITDTQYF.

This chain uses TRBV5-6 with TRBJ2-7; D is perhaps TRBD1 (5 bases). The V gene lost 4 bases and the J gene lost 0 bases, with 11 bases spanning the gap. This CDR3 is built from 14 residues. Germline values: CDR1 SGHDT, CDR2 YYEEEE. The CDR3 DNA reads as TGTGCCAGCAGCCCTCAGGGTAACTCCTACGAGCAGTACTTC. Translation: CASSPQGNSYEQYF. Based on the CDR3 plus reference TRBV5-6 and TRBJ2-7, the full variable domain is DAGVTQSPTHLIKTRGQQVTLRCSPKSGHDTVSWYQQALGQGPQFIFQYYEEEERQRGNFPDRFSGHQFPNYSSELNVNALLLGDSALYLCASSPQGNSYEQYFGPGTRLTVT.